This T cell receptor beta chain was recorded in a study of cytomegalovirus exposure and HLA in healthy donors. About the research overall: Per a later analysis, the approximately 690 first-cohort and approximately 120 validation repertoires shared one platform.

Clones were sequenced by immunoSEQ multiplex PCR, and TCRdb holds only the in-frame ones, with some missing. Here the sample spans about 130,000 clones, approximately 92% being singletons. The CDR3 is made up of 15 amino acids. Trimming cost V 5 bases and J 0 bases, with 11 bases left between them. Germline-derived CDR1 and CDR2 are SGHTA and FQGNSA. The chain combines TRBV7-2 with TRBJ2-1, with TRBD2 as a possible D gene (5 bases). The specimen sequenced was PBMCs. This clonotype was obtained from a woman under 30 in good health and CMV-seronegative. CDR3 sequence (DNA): TGTGCCAGCAGCCTAAGCGGATCCTCCTACAATGAGCAGTTCTTC. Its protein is CASSLSGSSYNEQFF.